The T cell receptor (beta chain) under discussion was sequenced for a study of siplizumab effects on memory and regulatory T cells. Study-wide points: The authors mapped only a minor fraction of alloreactive clones to unstimulated subsets.

Clones were read by immunoSEQ multiplex PCR, and TCRdb kept only the in-frame ones, dropping some. The sample carries roughly 120,000 clones, approximately 94% recorded once. Concerning this clone itself: Its antigen is currently unknown.

CDR1 is MGHDK, CDR2 SYGVNS, per germline. The V and J ends lost 1 base and 3 bases respectively, with 12 bases between them. CDR3 length equals 15 residues. The chain combines TRBV25-1 with TRBJ2-5; D perhaps matches TRBD2 (7 bases). Material for sequencing was non-Treg CD4+ T cells sorted from blood. This receptor was identified in a human donor in good health. CDR3 coding DNA: TGTGCCAGCAGTGAATTGGCGGGGGCCAAAGAGACCCAGTACTTC. Translation: CASSELAGAKETQYF.